This T cell receptor (beta chain) was retrieved from a study of blood T cells in healthy people across ages. The germline V and J ends were trimmed by 4 bases and 0 bases, with 13 bases remaining between them. Per germline, CDR1 MNHEY and CDR2 SMNVEV (reference sequence). CDR3 length: 15 residues. Ten or more counts support this clonotype. Sample-barcoded 5' priming and a J-beta primer mix drove a second PCR of about 6 to 11 cycles. In TCRdb, the 5' RACE reads were re-called with MiXCR into one record per CDR3 protein. The sample records 1.5 million to 2 million distinct CDR3 sequences, 28% being singletons. Donors were systemically healthy Caucasian individuals from Russia aged about 6 to 90 years. Drawn from each donor were roughly 10 milliliters of peripheral blood. Per sample, a minimum of 6 million PBMCs were isolated. Total RNA was extracted at no less than 6 micrograms per sample.

This TCR derives from a woman aged 25 to 45 in good health. The rearrangement joins TRBV27 to TRBJ2-7; a weak D match, TRBD1 (5 bases). Sequencing was performed on blood. In DNA form, the CDR3 reads TGTGCCAGCAGTTATGACAGAAAAAGCTCCTACGAGCAGTACTTC. Amino acid sequence: CASSYDRKSSYEQYF.